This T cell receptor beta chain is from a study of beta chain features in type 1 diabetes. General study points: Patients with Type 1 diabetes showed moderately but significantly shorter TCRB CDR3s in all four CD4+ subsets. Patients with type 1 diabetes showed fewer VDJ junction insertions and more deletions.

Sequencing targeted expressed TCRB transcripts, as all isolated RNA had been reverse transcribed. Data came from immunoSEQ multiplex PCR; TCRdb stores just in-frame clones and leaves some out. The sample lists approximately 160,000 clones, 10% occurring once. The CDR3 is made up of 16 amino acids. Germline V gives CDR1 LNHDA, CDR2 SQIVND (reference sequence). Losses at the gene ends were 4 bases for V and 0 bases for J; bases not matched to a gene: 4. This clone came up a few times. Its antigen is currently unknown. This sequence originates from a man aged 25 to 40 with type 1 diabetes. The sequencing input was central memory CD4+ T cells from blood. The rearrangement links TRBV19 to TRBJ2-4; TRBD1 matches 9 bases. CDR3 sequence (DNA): TGTGCCAGTAGTACCCTGGACAGGGGAGCCAAAAACATTCAGTACTTC. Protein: CASSTLDRGAKNIQYF. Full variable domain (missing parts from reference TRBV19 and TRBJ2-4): DGGITQSPKYLFRKEGQNVTLSCEQNLNHDAMYWYRQDPGQGLRLIYYSQIVNDFQKGDIAEGYSVSREKKESFPLTVTSAQKNPTAFYLCASSTLDRGAKNIQYFGAGTRLSVL.